This T cell receptor (beta chain) was sequenced for a study of regulatory T cells in long-lasting Graves disease. Both iRepertoire HTBI primers and Arm-PCR of CDR3 regions were used to build the TCR beta libraries. In TCRdb, the multiplex PCR reads were re-called with MiXCR into one record per CDR3 protein. In the table there are about 530,000 distinct CDR3 sequences, 15% to 20% of which are singletons. Time point given: newly diagnosed GD, antithyroid drugs for less than 3 months. Following extraction of RNA from PBMCs, that RNA was used to make the TCR library. EDTA tubes received roughly 10 milliliters of drawn peripheral blood. In its sample, this clonotype was seen many times. Antigen: not known. Mismatch with germline at one junction end may stem from a read error. The study, taken as a whole, reports: Owing to a sample size that was small, accuracy may have been reduced. Only peripheral blood was studied, not thyroid tissue.

The germline CDR1 and CDR2 sequences are SGHRS and YFSETQ. The CDR3 consists of 12 residues. In addition, the sample was reused for a study of T cells in Graves' hyperthyroidism and ophthalmopathy.

This receptor was taken from a woman aged 40 to 65 with Graves disease. The chain uses TRBV5-1 and TRBJ2-7; D gene ambiguous. Specimen: peripheral blood mononuclear cells (PBMCs), collected at new diagnosis, from a patient treated with antithyroid drugs. In DNA form, the CDR3 reads TGTGCCAGCAGTCGCGACCCGTACGAGCAGTACTTC. This sequence encodes CASSRDPYEQYF.